Listed below are T cell receptor beta chains from one sample, sequenced in a study of T cells in Graves' hyperthyroidism and ophthalmopathy. In TCRdb, the multiplex PCR reads were re-called with MiXCR into one record per CDR3 protein. The sample carries about 710,000 distinct CDR3 sequences, around 15% recorded once. The sample comprised blood. The origin of the receptors is a man aged 18 to 29 with Graves' hyperthyroidism. Both conserved end residues are part of each CDR3. Fields, in order: V gene, D gene, clone size, J gene, CDR3 protein, CDR3 DNA. D genes are given only for firm matches. Clone size is given for some rows only: seen once, a few or many times, or a class if the clone is expanded.

TRBV10-3	-	many	TRBJ2-7	CAISESRDSYEQYF	TGTGCCATCAGTGAGTCTCGGGACTCCTACGAGCAGTACTTC
TRBV6-1	TRBD2	few	TRBJ2-7	CASRGTGGLAGAYEQYF	TGTGCCAGCAGAGGGACAGGGGGACTAGCGGGAGCTTACGAGCAGTACTTC
TRBV10-3	-	few	TRBJ2-6	CASSIYSSGANVLTF	TGTGCCAGTAGTATATACAGCTCTGGGGCCAACGTCCTGACTTTC
TRBV7-2	TRBD1	few	TRBJ2-3	CASSARTGTEYF	TGTGCCAGCAGCGCTAGGACAGGAACGGAGTATTTT
TRBV19	-	-	TRBJ1-2	CATKFRTARMSYTF	TGTGCCACCAAGTTTCGCACGGCCCGAATGAGCTACACCTTC
TRBV6-1	-	-	TRBJ2-2	CASSEPGYRAGELFF	TGTGCCAGCAGTGAACCAGGGTATCGGGCCGGGGAGCTGTTTTTT
TRBV6-1	-	many	TRBJ1-5	CASKEGYQPQHF	TGTGCCAGCAAGGAAGGATACCAGCCCCAGCATTTT
TRBV28	-	few	TRBJ1-5	CASSLVGLGNQPQHF	TGTGCCAGCAGTTTAGTCGGGTTGGGCAATCAGCCCCAGCATTTT
TRBV5-1	-	-	TRBJ1-6	CASSLSGPGGSPLHF	TGCGCCAGCAGCCTTTCCGGGCCGGGAGGTTCACCCCTCCACTTT
TRBV12-3/TRBV12-4	TRBD1	many	TRBJ2-1	CASSHGTGFSNEQFF	TGTGCCAGCAGCCATGGGACAGGGTTTAGCAATGAGCAGTTCTTC
TRBV6-1	-	many	TRBJ1-1	CASRVTGNTEAFF	TGTGCCAGCAGGGTTACAGGAAACACTGAAGCTTTCTTT
TRBV20-1	TRBD2	many	TRBJ2-5	CSALRGVLAGGGKTQYF	TGCAGTGCGCTCAGGGGGGTGCTAGCGGGAGGTGGGAAGACCCAGTACTTC
TRBV3-1	-	few	TRBJ2-2	CASSQVRGAGTGELFF	TGTGCCAGCAGCCAAGTCAGGGGAGCGGGCACCGGGGAGCTGTTTTTT
TRBV20-1	TRBD2	-	TRBJ2-5	CSAGVLAPQYF	TGCAGTGCTGGAGTACTAGCGCCCCAGTACTTC
TRBV20-1	-	-	TRBJ2-5	CSARALVQETQYF	TGCAGTGCTAGAGCGCTGGTCCAAGAGACCCAGTACTTC
TRBV14	-	-	TRBJ2-2	CASSQRRNQGRTGELFF	TGTGCCAGCAGCCAACGTCGAAACCAGGGACGCACCGGGGAGCTGTTTTTT
TRBV2	-	-	TRBJ2-2	CASFRNTGELFF	TGTGCCAGCTTCAGGAACACCGGGGAGCTGTTTTTT
TRBV2	-	many	TRBJ1-6	CASSEAVWSALHF	TGTGCCAGCAGTGAAGCTGTTTGGTCGGCCCTCCACTTT
TRBV12-3/TRBV12-4	TRBD2	many	TRBJ2-3	CASRSGRRADTQYF	TGTGCCAGCAGGAGCGGGAGAAGGGCAGATACGCAGTATTTT
TRBV19	-	-	TRBJ1-5	CASSIGQGQFNQPQHF	TGTGCCAGTAGTATAGGTCAGGGGCAGTTCAATCAGCCCCAGCATTTT
TRBV6-2/TRBV6-3	-	once	TRBJ1-5	CASSYQSNQPQHF	TGTGCCAGCAGTTACCAGTCCAATCAGCCCCAGCATTTT
TRBV6-1	TRBD1	many	TRBJ1-5	CASSRGDRDPMEQPQHF	TGTGCCAGCAGCCGGGGGGACAGGGACCCTATGGAACAGCCCCAGCATTTT
TRBV11-2	TRBD2	many	TRBJ2-3	CASSPEYGRRGTDTQYF	TGTGCCAGCAGCCCCGAGTACGGGAGGCGGGGCACAGATACGCAGTATTTT
TRBV7-2	-	few	TRBJ2-5	CASSLRDWQGRSQYF	TGTGCCAGCAGCTTAAGGGATTGGCAGGGGAGGTCCCAGTACTTC
TRBV7-9	-	many	TRBJ2-3	CAVGSGITDTQYF	TGTGCCGTGGGTTCCGGGATCACAGATACGCAGTATTTT
TRBV29-1	-	few	TRBJ2-5	CSAFRTVENQYF	TGCAGCGCCTTCCGAACTGTGGAGAACCAGTACTTC
TRBV11-2	-	many	TRBJ2-4	CASSPARTEIQYF	TGTGCCAGCAGCCCGGCCCGAACGGAGATTCAGTACTTC
TRBV7-6	TRBD2	many	TRBJ2-7	CASSLTSGMEYEQYF	TGTGCCAGCAGCCTGACTAGCGGGATGGAGTACGAGCAGTACTTC
TRBV7-2	TRBD2	many	TRBJ2-7	CASSLVWTSNEQYF	TGTGCCAGCAGCTTAGTCTGGACTAGTAACGAGCAGTACTTC
TRBV19	TRBD1	-	TRBJ2-1	CASSVRDSSMDEQFF	TGTGCCAGTAGTGTCCGGGACAGTTCTATGGATGAGCAGTTCTTC
TRBV7-9	TRBD2	few	TRBJ2-7	CASSLGLAGGRSYEQYF	TGTGCCAGCAGCTTAGGGCTAGCGGGAGGGAGATCCTACGAGCAGTACTTC
TRBV7-8	-	few	TRBJ2-1	CASSFRDLSSNEQFF	TGTGCCAGCAGCTTCCGGGACCTATCTTCCAATGAGCAGTTCTTC
TRBV25-1	TRBD1	many	TRBJ2-5	CASSEPTGYSETQYF	TGTGCCAGCAGTGAACCGACAGGGTATTCGGAGACCCAGTACTTC
TRBV20-1	-	-	TRBJ1-2	CSATQGVYGYTF	TGCAGTGCGACACAGGGAGTCTATGGCTACACCTTC
TRBV6-1	TRBD1	-	TRBJ1-4	CASRNPGTGFEKLFF	TGTGCCAGCAGAAACCCCGGGACAGGGTTTGAAAAACTGTTTTTT
TRBV6-1	TRBD2	-	TRBJ2-3	CASLRVAGALPTDTQYF	TGTGCCAGCTTGAGGGTAGCGGGAGCGTTGCCGACAGATACGCAGTATTTT
TRBV12-3/TRBV12-4	TRBD2	many	TRBJ2-1	CASKPGTSGTIEQFF	TGTGCCAGCAAACCCGGGACTAGCGGGACGATTGAGCAGTTCTTC
TRBV6-2/TRBV6-3	TRBD1	-	TRBJ2-7	CASSYSDRGKYEQYF	TGTGCCAGCAGTTACTCAGACAGGGGGAAATACGAGCAGTACTTC
TRBV12-3/TRBV12-4	TRBD2	many	TRBJ2-7	CASSPGLAGVRDEQYF	TGTGCCAGCAGTCCCGGACTAGCGGGGGTGAGGGACGAGCAGTACTTC
TRBV28	-	few	TRBJ1-6	CASSARGPRGSPLHF	TGTGCCAGCAGTGCCCGGGGACCAAGAGGATCACCCCTCCACTTT
TRBV12-3/TRBV12-4	-	many	TRBJ1-6	CASSLGFAYNSPLHF	TGTGCCAGCAGTTTGGGCTTCGCCTATAATTCACCCCTCCACTTT
TRBV24-1	-	many	TRBJ2-1	CATSDFGAGRNEQFF	TGTGCCACCAGTGATTTTGGGGCAGGGAGGAATGAGCAGTTCTTC
TRBV27	TRBD1	many	TRBJ2-7	CASSLNRGSSSYEQYF	TGTGCCAGCAGTTTAAACAGGGGGTCTAGCTCCTACGAGCAGTACTTC
TRBV7-9	-	many	TRBJ1-1	CASSDLSGFTEAFF	TGTGCCAGCAGCGACCTATCGGGTTTCACTGAAGCTTTCTTT
TRBV7-9	-	-	TRBJ1-2	CASSSHEGAREINYGYTF	TGTGCCAGCAGCTCCCACGAGGGCGCAAGGGAGATTAACTATGGCTACACCTTC
TRBV20-1	TRBD2	-	TRBJ2-3	CSATGEGSRTQYF	TGCAGTGCTACGGGGGAGGGCTCCCGTACGCAGTATTTT
TRBV4-3	-	few	TRBJ2-1	CASSLRHSNEQFF	TGCGCCAGCAGCCTCAGACACAGCAATGAGCAGTTCTTC
TRBV11-2	TRBD2	-	TRBJ2-7	CASSLAIAGAREQYF	TGTGCCAGCAGCTTAGCGATAGCGGGAGCTCGGGAGCAGTACTTC
TRBV6-1	-	-	TRBJ2-3	CAGTGAVLPDTQYF	TGTGCCGGCACTGGTGCAGTCCTCCCAGATACGCAGTATTTT
TRBV11-3	-	-	TRBJ2-2	CASSPEGSTGELFF	TGTGCCAGCAGCCCCGAGGGGAGCACCGGGGAGCTGTTTTTT